This TCR beta chain was documented in a study of shared clonotypes between healthy human individuals. The assay was immunoSEQ multiplex PCR, and TCRdb's table has in-frame clones only and misses some. The sample holds roughly 2.6 million clones, roughly nine tenths seen once. The TCR originated in a man between 18 and 29 years old in good health. The source material was naive CD4+ T cells sorted from blood. Subset given: CD45RA+ positively selected.

The DNA for the CDR3 is TGTGCCAGCAGGGGGAAGGGGGCTTCAGGGGAGCTGTTTTTT. It translates to CASRGKGASGELFF. The chain is built from TRBV6-5 and TRBJ2-2, with 7 bases fitting TRBD1. The CDR3 spans 14 residues. Per the germline V gene, CDR1 is MNHEY and CDR2 is SVGAGI. V gave up 6 bases and J gave up 8 bases; unmatched junction bases: 9.